The 19 T cell receptor beta chains below were found in one sample sequenced in a study of cytomegalovirus exposure and HLA in healthy donors. Amplification used 60 Vbeta primers and 13 Jbeta primers. Data came from immunoSEQ multiplex PCR; TCRdb stores just in-frame clones and leaves some out. The table shows approximately 160,000 clones, with about 85% occurring only once. The material sequenced was PBMCs. The receptors originated from a woman aged 50 to 60 in good health and CMV-seropositive.

The chain joins TRBV4-3 to TRBJ2-5; D gene unclear. This CDR3 is built from 14 residues. The germline CDR1 and CDR2 sequences are LGHNA and YSLEER. Trimming removed 2 bases from V and 1 base from J, with 8 bases in between. CDR3 amino acids: CASSQLTGQETQYF. DNA for the CDR3: TGCGCCAGCAGCCAACTGACTGGCCAAGAGACCCAGTACTTC.

The chain joins TRBV29-1 to TRBJ2-7; 8 nucleotides align to TRBD1. The V gene's germline CDR1 is SQVTM and CDR2 ANQGSEA. This CDR3 has 14 amino acids. Trimming cost V 8 bases and J 4 bases; bases outside gene matches: 13. The CDR3 DNA reads TGCAGCTACCAAATGAACAGGGGGGTTTACGAGCAGTACTTC. Its translation: CSYQMNRGVYEQYF.

The chain couples TRBV10-3 to TRBJ1-2; no clear D gene. The CDR3 spans 14 residues. V lost 0 bases and J 4 bases, leaving 9 bases between the germline ends. Germline CDR1 and CDR2: ENHRY and SYGVKD. The CDR3 loop reads CAISESADVYGYTF. The CDR3 bases are TGTGCCATCAGTGAGTCCGCGGATGTCTATGGCTACACCTTC.

V and J are TRBV9 and TRBJ2-1, with TRBD2 identical over 12 bases. This CDR3 is 14 amino acids long. V lost 3 bases, J lost 6 bases, and 1 base stayed unmatched. Germline-derived CDR1 and CDR2 are SGDLS and YYNGEE. CDR3 nucleotides: TGTGCCAGCAGCGCGGGACTAGCGGGCAATGAGCAGTTCTTC. Encoded protein: CASSAGLAGNEQFF.

The V and J genes are TRBV29-1 and TRBJ2-5; D is possibly TRBD2 (6 bases). The CDR3 runs to 12 residues. The germline gives CDR1 SQVTM, CDR2 ANQGSEA. The V end was cut by 4 bases, the J end by 5 bases, with 11 bases between. Here the CDR3 reads CSVGGTWETQYF. The CDR3 DNA reads TGCAGCGTTGGCGGGACCTGGGAGACCCAGTACTTC. The full variable domain, completed using reference TRBV29-1 and TRBJ2-5, is SAVISQKPSRDICQRGTSLTIQCQVDSQVTMMFWYRQQPGQSLTLIATANQGSEATYESGFVIDKFPISRPNLTFSTLTVSNMSPEDSSIYLCSVGGTWETQYFGPGTRLLVL.

The V and J genes are TRBV29-1 and TRBJ1-1, with D unclear. This CDR3 comprises 13 residues. V lost 8 bases and J lost 0, with 13 bases in between. Germline assignment: CDR1 SQVTM and CDR2 ANQGSEA. CDR3 sequence reads: CSSNLRVNTEAFF. Here the CDR3 DNA reads TGCAGCTCAAACCTGCGCGTGAACACTGAAGCTTTCTTT.

This clone was seen a handful of times. This chain connects TRBV29-1 to TRBJ1-2; D gene uncertain. The CDR3 is 11 amino acids. Deletions cut 7 bases from V and 7 bases from J, with 13 bases between. Germline V lookup: CDR1 SQVTM, CDR2 ANQGSEA. DNA for the CDR3: TGCAGCGCCGGAGCCTTGGCTGGCTACACCTTC. Translated: CSAGALAGYTF.

V and J are TRBV4-2 and TRBJ2-5; 9 bases line up with TRBD2. This CDR3 comprises 17 residues. Germline CDR1 reads LGHNA; CDR2 reads YNFKEQ. V lost 0 bases and J lost 0; bases outside the gene matches: 5. The CDR3 DNA sequence: TGTGCCAGCAGCCAAGATGGGGCTAGCGGGGACCAAGAGACCCAGTACTTC. Its protein product is CASSQDGASGDQETQYF.

The rearrangement uses TRBV29-1 and TRBJ1-2; 7 bases align to TRBD1. This CDR3 spans 13 amino acids. Trimming removed 6 bases from V and 6 bases from J; junction bases left unmatched: 10. The germline V gene has CDR1 SQVTM and CDR2 ANQGSEA. This chain's CDR3 is CSVPKVGGDGYTF. For the CDR3, the DNA is TGCAGCGTCCCAAAGGTAGGGGGCGATGGCTACACCTTC.

The chain recombines TRBV2 with TRBJ2-7, with 7 bases matching TRBD2. There are 11 residues in the CDR3. Germline CDR1 SNHLY, CDR2 FYNNEI. The CDR3 protein is CGAGFSYEQYF. The DNA for the CDR3 is TGTGGAGCGGGATTCTCCTACGAGCAGTACTTC.

The gene calls are TRBV6-5 and TRBJ1-2, with TRBD1 matching over 7 bases. Germline lookup yields CDR1 MNHEY and CDR2 SVGAGI. Trimming cost V 5 bases and J 8 bases; bases outside gene matches: 8. The CDR3 is 13 residues long. DNA for the CDR3: TGTGCCAGCAGTCAATTACAGGGGTGGGGCTACACCTTC. This codes for CASSQLQGWGYTF.

This clone is a singleton in its sample. The chain has TRBV7-2 and TRBJ2-6, with D unresolved. The germline gives CDR1 SGHTA, CDR2 FQGNSA. This CDR3 contains 15 residues. V gave up 4 bases and J gave up 0 bases, with 7 bases separating them. The DNA for the CDR3 is TGTGCCAGCAGCTCCACTGCCTCTGGGGCCAACGTCCTGACTTTC. Its translation is CASSSTASGANVLTF.

The CDR3 region has the DNA TGTGCCAGCTCTCTTTATGGGGGGAGTGACTACGAGCAGTACTTC. Translation: CASSLYGGSDYEQYF. J is TRBJ2-5 and V is TRBV18; TRBD2 might be the D (6 bases). TRBJ2-7 matches the DNA end more closely, so the J call is doubtful. The CDR3 length is 15 residues. Germline CDR1 reads KGHSH; CDR2 reads LQKENI.

The chain recombines TRBV7-9 with TRBJ1-3; D uncertain. V was cut by 5 bases and J by 2 bases, with 10 bases left in between. The CDR3 covers 14 residues. Per germline, CDR1 SEHNR and CDR2 FQNEAQ (reference sequence). In DNA form, the CDR3 reads TGTGCCAGCAGCAATAGGGAGACTGGAAACACCATATATTTT. It yields the protein CASSNRETGNTIYF. The full variable domain, rest sourced from reference TRBV7-9 and TRBJ1-3, is DTGVSQNPRHKITKRGQNVTFRCDPISEHNRLYWYRQTLGQGPEFLTYFQNEAQLEKSRLLSDRFSAERPKGSFSTLEIQRTEQGDSAMYLCASSNRETGNTIYFGEGSWLTVV.

This clone was detected once. The chain is built from TRBV5-1 and TRBJ2-7; 7 positions agree with TRBD1. V shed 4 bases, J shed 1 base, and the junction held 5 bases outside the gene matches. The CDR3 loop spans 14 amino acids. From germline, CDR1 is SGHRS and CDR2 YFSETQ. CDR3 nucleotides: TGCGCCAGCAGCACACGGACAGGTTCCTACGAGCAGTACTTC. As protein: CASSTRTGSYEQYF.

The chain joins TRBV7-2 to TRBJ1-5, with 8 bases lining up with TRBD1. Germline V CDR1 and CDR2: SGHTA, FQGNSA. With V trimmed by 5 bases and J by 4 bases, 4 bases remained unmatched. The CDR3 runs 14 residues. The CDR3 sequence is CASSQGQVNQPQHF. The CDR3 DNA reads as TGTGCCAGCAGCCAGGGACAGGTTAATCAGCCCCAGCATTTT. Using reference TRBV7-2 and TRBJ1-5 for the parts outside the CDR3, the full variable domain is GAGVSQSPSNKVTEKGKDVELRCDPISGHTALYWYRQSLGQGLEFLIYFQGNSAPDKSGLPSDRFSAERTGGSVSTLTIQRTQQEDSAVYLCASSQGQVNQPQHFGDGTRLSIL.

The chain combines TRBV6-5 with TRBJ1-5; D uncertain. V was shortened by 3 bases and J by 5 bases, with 8 bases between the two germline ends. This CDR3 is built from 13 residues. CDR1 is MNHEY, CDR2 SVGAGI, per germline. CDR3 sequence reads: CASSYRLDQPQHF. The CDR3 DNA follows: TGTGCCAGCAGTTATAGACTTGATCAGCCCCAGCATTTT.

V is TRBV5-4 and J is TRBJ1-2, with 9 bases fitting TRBD1. The germline V gene encodes CDR1 SGHNT and CDR2 YYREEE (reference sequence). The CDR3 runs 14 residues. The ends lost 6 bases at V and 6 bases at J; junction bases unmatched: 9. CDR3 residues: CASIAGTGYNGYTF. Written as DNA, the CDR3 is TGTGCCAGCATCGCCGGGACAGGGTATAATGGCTACACCTTC.

The chain uses TRBV18 and TRBJ2-6; 7 bases agree with TRBD1. CDR1 KGHSH and CDR2 LQKENI come from the germline V gene. The V and J ends lost 2 bases and 2 bases, in that order; junction bases with no gene match: 6. This CDR3 comprises 17 residues. CDR3 amino acids: CASSPRGGPAGANVLTF. CDR3 bases: TGTGCCAGCTCACCAAGAGGGGGCCCGGCTGGGGCCAACGTCCTGACTTTC.